This T cell receptor (beta chain) was identified during a study of cytomegalovirus exposure and HLA in healthy donors. Primers for the PCR totalled 60 Vbeta and 13 Jbeta. Assay: immunoSEQ multiplex PCR; the TCRdb copy retains only in-frame clones and omits some. This sample's table has 100,000 to 150,000 clones. The sequencing sample was made of PBMCs. This TCR came from a woman between 40 and 55 years old in good health and CMV-seropositive.

CDR3 residues: CASSGGPAIGALHF. In nucleotides, the CDR3 is TGTGCCAGCAGTGGGGGTCCTGCCATCGGGGCCCTCCACTTT. The V call is TRBV25-1, the J call TRBJ1-6; D not resolved. Per germline, CDR1 MGHDK and CDR2 SYGVNS. Trimming stripped 4 bases from V and 14 bases from J, with 18 bases between. This CDR3 comprises 14 residues.